This T cell receptor (beta chain) was captured in a study of T cell responses to AZD1222 COVID-19 vaccine. Sequencing used immunoSEQ multiplex PCR; TCRdb keeps in-frame clones, though not all of them. The data contain 150,000 or so clones, approximately 90% of them seen just once; the ten biggest clones take up approximately 1.2%. The CDR3 runs 20 residues. Germline CDR1 SGHRS, CDR2 YFSETQ. V was clipped by 1 base and J by 6 bases; unmatched bases: 23. This chain connects TRBV5-1 to TRBJ2-3, with 7 bases lining up with TRBD1. This sequence originates from an adult who received the AZD1222 COVID-19 vaccine. Source: peripheral blood, taken 28 days after the second AZD1222 dose. CDR3 in DNA: TGCGCCAGCAGCTTGCCTCTCCTTAATCCCCCGGGACAGCGTAGTGATACGCAGTATTTT. Protein product: CASSLPLLNPPGQRSDTQYF.